This TCR beta chain appears in the sequencing data of a study of CD8+CD57+ T cells in acquired aplastic anemia. Previously, flow cytometry had revealed CD8+CD57+ cell expansion in the patients chosen for sequencing. Severe acquired aplastic anemia was present in every patient. Study observations and caveats: For CD8+ Simpson's diversity, patients and controls showed no significant difference. About 30 was the count of CD8+ CDR3 sequences that patients shared with controls.

This clonotype appeared a few times. As yet, its antigen is unknown. The CDR3 runs to 20 residues. With V trimmed by 5 bases and J by 0 bases, 16 bases remained unmatched. Germline-derived CDR1 and CDR2 are PRHDT and FYEKMQ (reference sequence). The template used for profiling TCR beta VDJ and CDR3 was genomic DNA. TCRdb independently ran MiXCR on the reads; one entry per CDR3 protein. The data show 150,000 to 200,000 distinct CDR3 sequences, about 48% seen once. The sample consisted of sorted CD4+, CD8+, or CD8+CD57+ T cells (not recorded which) from PBMCs. This receptor was taken from a human donor with aplastic anemia. The chain recombines TRBV13 with TRBJ2-6; 7 bases are shared with TRBD1. The CDR3 spells CASSGQLGQDVNSGANVLTF. The CDR3 DNA reads as TGTGCCAGCAGCGGTCAATTAGGACAGGATGTAAACTCTGGGGCCAACGTCCTGACTTTC.